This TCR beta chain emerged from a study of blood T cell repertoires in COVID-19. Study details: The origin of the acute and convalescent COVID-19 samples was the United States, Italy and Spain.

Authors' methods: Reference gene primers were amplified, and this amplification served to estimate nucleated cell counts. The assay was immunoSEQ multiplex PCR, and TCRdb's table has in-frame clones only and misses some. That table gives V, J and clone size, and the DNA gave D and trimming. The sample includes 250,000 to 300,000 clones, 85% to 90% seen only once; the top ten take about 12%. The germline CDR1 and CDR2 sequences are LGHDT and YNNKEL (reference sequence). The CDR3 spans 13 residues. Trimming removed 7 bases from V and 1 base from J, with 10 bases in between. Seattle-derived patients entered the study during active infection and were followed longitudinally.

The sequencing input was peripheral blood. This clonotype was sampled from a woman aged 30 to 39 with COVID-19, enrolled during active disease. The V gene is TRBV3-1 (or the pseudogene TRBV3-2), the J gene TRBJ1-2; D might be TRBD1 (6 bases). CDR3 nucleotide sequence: TGTGCCAGCAATATACAGGGTAACTATGGCTACACCTTC. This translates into CASNIQGNYGYTF.